This is a list of T cell receptor beta chains from one sample in a study of cytomegalovirus exposure and HLA in healthy donors. TCRdb's table, derived via immunoSEQ multiplex PCR, lists solely in-frame clones and lacks some. The sample has about 120,000 clones; around three quarters are singletons. What was sequenced was PBMCs. These receptors originate from a woman aged 40 to 50 in good health and CMV-seropositive. CDR3s include the opening cysteine and the closing phenylalanine or tryptophan. D genes are given only for firm matches. Clone size is not always given. Where it is, it says once, few, many or a class for expanded clones.

V,size,D,J,DNA,CDR3
TRBV6-5,.,TRBD1,TRBJ2-7,TGTGCCAGCAGTGACAGGGTATCGGTATATGAGCAGTACTTC,CASSDRVSVYEQYF
TRBV27,.,.,TRBJ1-6,TGTGCCAGCAGTTTAGACCTAGACAGAGCCTACAATTCACCCCTCCACTTT,CASSLDLDRAYNSPLHF
TRBV6-6,.,TRBD1,TRBJ1-1,TGTGCCAGCACCCCTCAACAGGGGGCGCCCGAAGCTTTCTTT,CASTPQQGAPEAFF
TRBV5-6,once,TRBD2,TRBJ2-2,TGTGCCAGCAGCCCGACGGGGGGGAGGTCGACCGGGGAGCTGTTTTTT,CASSPTGGRSTGELFF
TRBV5-4,.,TRBD1,TRBJ1-2,TGTGCCAGCAGCTTACCGACAGGGATCTATGGCTACACCTTC,CASSLPTGIYGYTF
TRBV7-9,few,.,TRBJ2-3,TGTGCCAGCAGCGTCAGGGGTGGCGCAGATACGCAGTATTTT,CASSVRGGADTQYF
TRBV4-1,.,TRBD2,TRBJ2-1,TGCGCCAGCAGCCAAGATGGGGCTGCTAGCGGGACCATTTACAATGAGCAGTTCTTC,CASSQDGAASGTIYNEQFF
TRBV6-1,.,TRBD1,TRBJ2-7,TGTGCCAGCAGTGAAAATAACAGGGGCGAGCAGTACTTC,CASSENNRGEQYF
TRBV5-8,.,TRBD1,TRBJ2-5,TGTGCCAGCAGCTTGGTCGTGCCAGGGGGTAAAATGACCCAGTACTTC,CASSLVVPGGKMTQYF
TRBV5-6,.,TRBD2,TRBJ2-7,TGTGCCAGCAGCTTGAGGCTTGGGACTAGCGGCTACGAGCAGTACTTC,CASSLRLGTSGYEQYF
TRBV4-3,.,TRBD2,TRBJ2-6,TGCGCCAGCAGCCAAGCGGGACTAGCGGGCTCCGGGGCCAACGTCCTGACTTTC,CASSQAGLAGSGANVLTF
TRBV6-5,.,.,TRBJ2-5,TGTGCCAGCAGCCTACAACTCCCTGCGGAGCAGTACTTC,CASSLQLPAEQYF
TRBV7-9,.,.,TRBJ2-5,TGTGCCAGCAGCTTAGGTCCTGTGGAGACCCAGTACTTC,CASSLGPVETQYF
TRBV10-3,.,.,TRBJ1-1,TGTGCCATCAGTGAGGGTCACACCGAAACTGAAGCTTTCTTT,CAISEGHTETEAFF
TRBV4-3,.,TRBD1,TRBJ2-7,TGCGCCAGCAGCCAAGGACAGGGGGCTTACGAGCAGTACTTC,CASSQGQGAYEQYF
TRBV6-5,.,.,TRBJ2-3,TGTGCCAGCAGTTACTCGCATGGACAACCGGATACGCAGTATTTT,CASSYSHGQPDTQYF
TRBV11-1,.,.,TRBJ2-3,TGTGCCAGCAGCTCAGGGGCAGATACGCAGTATTTT,CASSSGADTQYF
TRBV5-6,.,.,TRBJ2-3,TGTGCCAGCAGCAAACAGGGGGGGGATACGCAGTATTTT,CASSKQGGDTQYF
TRBV6-6,.,TRBD1,TRBJ2-1,TGTGCCAGCAGTTACTCTAACGCAGGGGGAAGCGATGAGCAGTTCTTC,CASSYSNAGGSDEQFF
TRBV27,.,TRBD1,TRBJ1-1,TGTGCCAGCAGTTCCCGACAGGGGTTAATGAACACTGAAGCTTTCTTT,CASSSRQGLMNTEAFF
TRBV5-1,few,TRBD2,TRBJ2-7,TGCGCCAGCAGCCCAGGGACTAGCGGGAGGGCGTACGAGCAGTACTTC,CASSPGTSGRAYEQYF
TRBV27,once,.,TRBJ2-7,TGTGCCAGCAGTTCGTCGACTAGGGCCCCCTACGAGCAGTACTTC,CASSSSTRAPYEQYF
TRBV19,.,TRBD2,TRBJ2-2,TGTGCCAGTAGACCACTAGCGGGAGGCCTTGCCGGGGAGCTGTTTTTT,CASRPLAGGLAGELFF
TRBV9,.,TRBD1,TRBJ2-2,TGTGCCAGCAGCGCCCAACAGGGGGCCAACACCGGGGAGCTGTTTTTT,CASSAQQGANTGELFF
TRBV5-1,few,.,TRBJ2-7,TGCGCCAGCAGTTACACCTACGAGCAGTACTTC,CASSYTYEQYF
TRBV6-1,.,TRBD2,TRBJ2-3,TGTGCCAGCAGTGACCTCGACGGGAGGGGCACAGATACGCAGTATTTT,CASSDLDGRGTDTQYF
TRBV4-3,.,TRBD1,TRBJ2-4,TGCGCCAGCAGCCAAGATGATGGGACAGAAAACATTCAGTACTTC,CASSQDDGTENIQYF
TRBV2,.,.,TRBJ1-6,TGTGCCAGCAGTGCCCCTGGAGGACGGTCGGATTCACCCCTCCACTTT,CASSAPGGRSDSPLHF
TRBV27,.,.,TRBJ2-7,TGTGCCAGCAGTTTTCGGCAGGCGTATTACGAGCAGTACTTC,CASSFRQAYYEQYF
TRBV19,once,.,TRBJ1-5,TGTGCCAGTAGTATCGTTGGGCAGGGGATATATCAGCCCCAGCATTTT,CASSIVGQGIYQPQHF
TRBV7-2,.,TRBD2,TRBJ2-1,TGTGCCAGCAGCTTACGCGGGAGCTCCTACAATGAGCAGTTCTTC,CASSLRGSSYNEQFF
TRBV6-6,.,TRBD2,TRBJ2-7,TGTGCCAGCAGTCAAGGGACTAGCTGGGGGGAGCAGTACTTC,CASSQGTSWGEQYF
TRBV5-6,few,TRBD1,TRBJ1-5,TGTGCCAGCACCCAGGGACCATGGACAGGGGGAAGCCACAATCAGCCCCAGCATTTT,CASTQGPWTGGSHNQPQHF
TRBV12-2,.,.,TRBJ2-7,TGTGCAAGTCGCTTGGATATGGACAGGTTCTCCTACGAGCAGTACTTC,CASRLDMDRFSYEQYF
TRBV6-1,.,.,TRBJ2-7,TGTGCCAGCACGAGGACCTACGAGCAGTACTTC,CASTRTYEQYF
TRBV19,once,.,TRBJ1-5,TGTGCCAGTAGTATACCGGGGATCCTAAATCAGCCCCAGCATTTT,CASSIPGILNQPQHF
TRBV14,.,TRBD2,TRBJ2-1,TGTGCCAGCAGCCAAACGCAAAAGTACAGACTAGCGAGAAGCCATGAGCAGTTCTTC,CASSQTQKYRLARSHEQFF
TRBV7-9,.,.,TRBJ2-1,TGTGCCAGCAGCTTAGCGGGACTCTTACTCGGTGAGCAGTTCTTC,CASSLAGLLLGEQFF
TRBV6-6,.,.,TRBJ1-5,TGTGCCAGCAGTCCCCAGGAGGGGCGGCCCCAGCATTTT,CASSPQEGRPQHF
TRBV7-2,.,.,TRBJ1-6,TGTGCCAGCAGCTTAGGGCAACTACTCCACTTT,CASSLGQLLHF
TRBV19,.,.,TRBJ1-6,TGTGCCAGTAGTATAGGGGGGACAAACGCCGGGAATTCACCCCTCCACTTT,CASSIGGTNAGNSPLHF
TRBV4-3,few,.,TRBJ2-7,TGCGCCAGCAGCCAAACAGGGATGGGGGAGCAGTACTTC,CASSQTGMGEQYF
TRBV6-6,once,.,TRBJ1-2,TGTGCCAGCAGTTATGCGGGGGGAGATGGCTACACCTTC,CASSYAGGDGYTF
TRBV6-1,.,.,TRBJ1-5,TGTGCCAGCAGTGAGTCGGGGATCAATCAGCCCCAGCATTTT,CASSESGINQPQHF
TRBV2,.,.,TRBJ1-1,TGTGCCAGCAGTGCCGAAATTCTATTACAGGGCACTGAAGCTTTCTTT,CASSAEILLQGTEAFF
TRBV19,.,TRBD1,TRBJ1-5,TGTGCCAGTTCCGGGACAGGGGTTCAGCCCCAGCATTTT,CASSGTGVQPQHF
TRBV6-6,.,TRBD1,TRBJ2-7,TGTGCCAGCAGCCAGACAGGGCCCTACGAGCAGTACTTC,CASSQTGPYEQYF
TRBV7-2,.,TRBD1,TRBJ1-2,TGTGCCAGCAGCCCGAGGACAGGGTTGGGCTATGGCTACACCTTC,CASSPRTGLGYGYTF
TRBV4-3,.,.,TRBJ1-1,TGCGCCAGCAGCCATAAGGGTGGAGGGGCTTTAATGAACACTGAAGCTTTCTTT,CASSHKGGGALMNTEAFF
TRBV7-9,.,.,TRBJ2-7,TGTGCCAGCAGTCTGGGACATATTGTCTACGAGCAGTACTTC,CASSLGHIVYEQYF
TRBV5-5,.,.,TRBJ1-5,TGTGCCAGCAGCTTTAACACAGCCGGCAATCAGCCCCAGCATTTT,CASSFNTAGNQPQHF
TRBV7-9,.,TRBD2,TRBJ2-3,TGTGCCAGCAGCCCGAGATTGGGCGGGAGTGCAGATACGCAGTATTTT,CASSPRLGGSADTQYF
TRBV9,.,TRBD2,TRBJ2-1,TGTGCCAGCAGCGTCATGACTAGCGGGATTTACAATGAGCAGTTCTTC,CASSVMTSGIYNEQFF
TRBV5-4,.,.,TRBJ2-3,TGTGCCAGCAGCTTCCTAGCGACCCGCCGGTATTTT,CASSFLATRRYF
TRBV19,.,.,TRBJ2-5,TGTGCCAGTAGTGCCACAGGGGACTGGATTGGGGGAGAGCAGTACTTC,CASSATGDWIGGEQYF
TRBV18,once,TRBD2,TRBJ2-7,TGTGCCAGCTCGTCGACTAGCGGGAAGACCTACGAGCAGTACTTC,CASSSTSGKTYEQYF
TRBV4-2,few,TRBD2,TRBJ2-5,TGTGCCAGCAGCCAAGATGCGGCTAGCGGGGGAGAGACCCAGTACTTC,CASSQDAASGGETQYF
TRBV7-6,.,.,TRBJ1-1,TGTGCCAGCAGTCAAACGGGGAACACTGAAGCTTTCTTT,CASSQTGNTEAFF
TRBV28,.,TRBD1,TRBJ1-5,TGTGCCAGCAGCCCCGGGGGCAGGGGGTATCAGCCCCAGCATTTT,CASSPGGRGYQPQHF